The entry below describes one T cell receptor (beta chain). Its specificity is not known. Germline CDR1 and CDR2: MNHNS and SASEGT. V shed 8 bases and J shed 1 base, with 7 bases lying between them. The CDR3 consists of 12 residues. Reverse transcription used roughly 0.45 to 1 ug RNA and random hexamers. TCRdb itself ran the immunoSEQ multiplex PCR reads through MiXCR, one entry per CDR3 protein. Here the sample spans fewer than 200,000 distinct CDR3 sequences, just under 95% being singletons. The sample is drawn from a study of CD8 T cells in Susac syndrome. Notes on the study in general: The authors acknowledged that the study's TCR sequencing and HLA analysis involved relatively few individuals.

Controls comprised healthy donors matched for age and sex. This chain links TRBV6-1 with TRBJ2-3; D unclear. This clonotype was obtained from a human donor in good health. The sequenced sample consisted of CD4+ T cells from PBMCs. CDR3 sequence (DNA): TGTGCCAGCGGCCAGCGCACAGATACGCAGTATTTT. Its protein is CASGQRTDTQYF.